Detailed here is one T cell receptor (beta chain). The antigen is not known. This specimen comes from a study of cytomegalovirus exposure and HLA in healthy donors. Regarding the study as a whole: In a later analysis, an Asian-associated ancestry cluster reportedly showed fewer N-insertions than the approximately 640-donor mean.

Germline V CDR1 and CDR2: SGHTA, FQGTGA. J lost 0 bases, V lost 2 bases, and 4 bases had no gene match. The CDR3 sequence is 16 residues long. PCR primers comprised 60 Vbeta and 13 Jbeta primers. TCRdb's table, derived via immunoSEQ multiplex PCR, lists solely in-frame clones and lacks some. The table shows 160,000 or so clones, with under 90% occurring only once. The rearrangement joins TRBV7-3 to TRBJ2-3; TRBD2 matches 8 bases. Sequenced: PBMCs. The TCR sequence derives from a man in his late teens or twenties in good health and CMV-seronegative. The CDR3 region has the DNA TGTGCCAGCAGCTTAGGGCTAGCGGGCAGCACAGATACGCAGTATTTT. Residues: CASSLGLAGSTDTQYF.